Listed below are T cell receptor beta chains from one sample, sequenced in a study of cytomegalovirus exposure and HLA in healthy donors. Sequencing was performed with immunoSEQ multiplex PCR; in TCRdb, only in-frame clones are kept and a portion is missing. Here the sample spans 130,000 or so clones, roughly 74% being singletons. The sample taken for sequencing was PBMCs. These receptors originate from a man aged 35-49 years in good health and CMV-seropositive. The CDR3 runs from the conserved cysteine through the conserved F or W. The D gene is left open where the match is weak. Clone size is not always given. Where it is, it says once, few, many or a class for expanded clones.

d_call j_call clone_size v_call cdr3_aa cdr3_nt
TRBD2 TRBJ2-1 - TRBV11-3 CASSLEGGLMEDEQFF TGTGCCAGCAGCTTAGAGGGGGGGTTAATGGAGGATGAGCAGTTCTTC
TRBD1 TRBJ1-4 - TRBV28 CASGTVSEKLFF TGTGCCAGCGGGACAGTATCTGAAAAACTGTTTTTT
- TRBJ1-1 - TRBV28 CASSLSADFEAFF TGTGCCAGCAGTTTATCGGCGGACTTTGAAGCTTTCTTT
- TRBJ2-5 few TRBV28 CASSLLAETQYF TGTGCCAGCAGTTTATTGGCAGAGACCCAGTACTTC
- TRBJ1-6 - TRBV10-3 CAIGGTENSPLHF TGTGCCATCGGAGGGACGGAAAATTCACCCCTCCACTTT
- TRBJ1-2 - TRBV28 CASSILDGNYGYTF TGTGCCAGCAGTATCCTCGACGGGAACTATGGCTACACCTTC
- TRBJ2-1 - TRBV28 CASSFGRGGSYNEQFF TGTGCCAGCAGTTTTGGGCGTGGAGGCTCCTACAATGAGCAGTTCTTC
- TRBJ2-7 - TRBV15 CATSRDSGSTYEQYF TGTGCCACCAGCAGAGATTCAGGGTCTACCTACGAGCAGTACTTC
- TRBJ1-5 - TRBV25-1 CASSESDQDQPQHF TGTGCCAGCAGTGAATCCGACCAGGATCAGCCCCAGCATTTT
- TRBJ2-7 - TRBV5-6 CASSFGGNEQYF TGTGCCAGCAGCTTCGGAGGCAACGAGCAGTACTTC
- TRBJ2-7 - TRBV19 CASSLGGYEQYF TGTGCCAGTAGTCTGGGAGGCTACGAGCAGTACTTC
TRBD1 TRBJ1-5 - TRBV15 CATSSPIAYATGSNQPQHF TGTGCCACCAGCAGCCCTATTGCCTACGCGACAGGGAGCAATCAGCCCCAGCATTTT
- TRBJ1-3 - TRBV7-8 CASSLLSVSGNTIYF TGTGCCAGCAGCTTACTGAGCGTCTCTGGAAACACCATATATTTT
TRBD1 TRBJ2-2 - TRBV30 CAWMPPSRGLTGELFF TGTGCCTGGATGCCACCATCGAGGGGGCTAACCGGGGAGCTGTTTTTT
- TRBJ2-5 - TRBV7-6 CANSLGGRGASGQETQYF TGTGCCAACAGCTTAGGGGGCCGGGGGGCGTCAGGCCAAGAGACCCAGTACTTC
TRBD1 TRBJ1-2 - TRBV5-1 CASSLPGQGYGYTF TGCGCCAGCAGCTTACCGGGACAGGGATACGGCTACACCTTC
- TRBJ1-2 few TRBV28 CASSLPQLYGYTF TGTGCCAGCAGTCTCCCACAGCTCTATGGCTACACCTTC
- TRBJ1-1 - TRBV2 CASKQNTEAFF TGTGCCAGCAAGCAGAACACTGAAGCTTTCTTT
- TRBJ2-1 - TRBV10-1 CASSESREQFF TGCGCCAGCAGTGAGTCGAGGGAGCAGTTCTTC
TRBD2 TRBJ2-1 - TRBV4-2 CASSQGSSGGYNEQFF TGTGCCAGCAGCCAAGGGTCTAGCGGGGGTTACAATGAGCAGTTCTTC
- TRBJ1-1 once TRBV4-1 CASSQVVVGAEAFF TGCGCCAGCAGCCAAGTTGTGGTGGGAGCTGAAGCTTTCTTT
TRBD2 TRBJ2-3 - TRBV7-2 CASSPRTSGGSDTQYF TGTGCCAGCAGCCCCAGGACTAGCGGGGGGTCAGATACGCAGTATTTT
- TRBJ2-2 - TRBV7-2 CASSPPWGHNTGELFF TGTGCCAGCAGCCCTCCTTGGGGCCACAACACCGGGGAGCTGTTTTTT
- TRBJ2-1 - TRBV9 CASSVTGSGNEQFF TGTGCCAGCAGCGTAACAGGGTCAGGGAATGAGCAGTTCTTC
- TRBJ1-1 - TRBV28 CASRPTGNTEAFF TGTGCCAGCAGACCGACAGGGAACACTGAAGCTTTCTTT
TRBD1 TRBJ1-6 - TRBV19 CASNPTGVDSPLHF TGTGCCAGTAACCCGACAGGGGTGGACTCACCCCTCCACTTT
- TRBJ2-1 - TRBV5-8 CASSLGSSVWSNEQFF TGTGCCAGCAGCTTGGGATCTAGTGTATGGAGCAATGAGCAGTTCTTC
TRBD1 TRBJ2-7 - TRBV27 CASSQLDRVSYEQYF TGTGCCAGCAGTCAGCTGGACAGGGTATCCTACGAGCAGTACTTC
- TRBJ2-7 - TRBV2 CASSEGRSSYEQYF TGTGCCAGCAGTGAAGGAAGGAGCTCCTACGAGCAGTACTTC
- TRBJ1-1 few TRBV28 CASSLSLAQGRSFF TGTGCCAGCAGTTTATCGTTGGCCCAGGGTAGGTCTTTCTTT
- TRBJ2-5 few TRBV28 CASSLAWTVEQETQYF TGTGCCAGCAGTTTAGCATGGACAGTAGAACAAGAGACCCAGTACTTC
- TRBJ2-3 - TRBV5-1 CASSLEAAYSADTQYF TGCGCCAGCAGCTTAGAGGCGGCCTACTCCGCAGATACGCAGTATTTT
- TRBJ1-4 - TRBV19 CASRWQGSNEKLFF TGTGCCAGTAGGTGGCAGGGATCTAATGAAAAACTGTTTTTT
- TRBJ1-1 few TRBV19 CASSIPGESEAFF TGTGCCAGTAGTATTCCCGGGGAGTCTGAAGCTTTCTTT
TRBD2 TRBJ2-7 - TRBV10-2 CASSAGGHYEQYF TGCGCCAGCAGTGCGGGAGGCCACTACGAGCAGTACTTC
- TRBJ2-6 few TRBV2 CASSETLTSPGANVLTF TGTGCCAGCAGTGAGACATTAACATCTCCTGGGGCCAACGTCCTGACTTTC
- TRBJ1-1 few TRBV19 CAAKAGDMNTEAFF TGTGCCGCCAAAGCGGGGGACATGAACACTGAAGCTTTCTTT
TRBD1 TRBJ1-5 - TRBV28 CASRAQGAGSQPQHF TGTGCCAGCAGAGCACAGGGGGCTGGTTCTCAGCCCCAGCATTTT
TRBD1 TRBJ1-2 - TRBV2 CASSRTGRGGGYTF TGTGCCAGCAGTCGGACAGGGAGAGGTGGGGGCTACACCTTC
TRBD1 TRBJ2-4 few TRBV29-1 CSVATGENIQYF TGCAGCGTCGCGACAGGGGAAAACATTCAGTACTTC
TRBD1 TRBJ2-7 - TRBV28 CASSLGDPGQGYEQYF TGTGCCAGCAGTCTAGGAGACCCGGGACAGGGGTACGAGCAGTACTTC
- TRBJ2-1 once TRBV5-1 CASSAAATNYNEQFF TGCGCCAGCAGCGCGGCCGCCACCAATTACAATGAGCAGTTCTTC
TRBD2 TRBJ2-7 - TRBV28 CASSPSGTSGAGEQYF TGTGCCAGCAGTCCATCAGGGACTAGCGGTGCGGGGGAGCAGTACTTC
TRBD1 TRBJ2-5 - TRBV6-1 CASSRTGKETQYF TGTGCCAGCAGCCGGACAGGGAAAGAGACCCAGTACTTC
- TRBJ1-1 - TRBV5-1 CASSLGLANTEAFF TGCGCCAGCAGCTTGGGCTTAGCGAACACTGAAGCTTTCTTT
TRBD2 TRBJ2-4 - TRBV19 CASSMGLAGGSKNIQYF TGTGCCAGTAGTATGGGGCTAGCGGGAGGTTCCAAAAACATTCAGTACTTC
TRBD2 TRBJ2-5 - TRBV5-3 CARSLLGGLEGQYF TGTGCCAGAAGCTTACTGGGAGGGCTGGAGGGCCAGTACTTC
TRBD2 TRBJ2-1 - TRBV19 CASTPGLAEGEQFF TGTGCCAGTACTCCGGGACTAGCGGAGGGTGAGCAGTTCTTC
TRBD1 TRBJ2-7 - TRBV10-3 CAISDYGQAHEQYF TGTGCCATCAGTGATTACGGACAGGCCCACGAGCAGTACTTC
- TRBJ1-3 - TRBV15 CATSRDNSPSGNTIYF TGTGCCACCAGCAGAGACAACTCCCCCTCTGGAAACACCATATATTTT
TRBD2 TRBJ2-5 - TRBV7-7 CASSPQRKRGQETQYF TGTGCTAGCAGCCCCCAGAGAAAGCGGGGGCAAGAGACCCAGTACTTC
- TRBJ2-7 - TRBV5-1 CASGGLGDEQYF TGCGCCAGCGGGGGGTTAGGGGACGAGCAGTACTTC
TRBD1 TRBJ2-7 - TRBV5-5 CASSGTGDEQYF TGTGCCAGCAGCGGGACAGGGGACGAGCAGTACTTC
TRBD1 TRBJ1-1 - TRBV9 CASSAHGTGGNTEAFF TGTGCCAGCAGCGCTCACGGGACAGGTGGGAACACTGAAGCTTTCTTT
- TRBJ1-6 - TRBV5-1 CASSWGGGHSISPLHF TGCGCCAGCAGCTGGGGGGGAGGGCATTCGATCTCACCCCTCCACTTT
- TRBJ2-1 few TRBV2 CASSGDARNEQFF TGTGCCAGCAGTGGCGACGCCAGGAATGAGCAGTTCTTC
- TRBJ1-1 - TRBV5-6 CASSLAGLYTEAFF TGTGCCAGCAGCTTGGCAGGGCTTTACACTGAAGCTTTCTTT
- TRBJ1-5 - TRBV18 CASSPARPGYSNQPQHF TGTGCCAGCTCACCCGCCCGACCGGGGTATAGCAATCAGCCCCAGCATTTT
- TRBJ1-2 - TRBV9 CASTPLRGGTLGYTF TGTGCCAGCACCCCTCTACGGGGGGGGACACTCGGCTACACCTTC
- TRBJ2-3 - TRBV5-6 CASSLGLSTDTQYF TGTGCCAGCAGCTTGGGTCTCAGCACAGATACGCAGTATTTT